This is a list of T cell receptor beta chains from one sample in a study of T-cell memory formation after mild COVID-19. TCRdb re-called the 5' RACE reads with MiXCR, one entry per CDR3 protein. The sample includes under 450,000 distinct CDR3 sequences, less than 25% of them seen just once. Sequencing was carried out using PBMCs or a T cell subset sorted from them (not recorded which). These TCRs come from an adult woman who had mild COVID-19 (a few samples of this study predate the infection). Cell type and time point are not known. Each CDR3 is given with its conserved first and last residue. The D gene is left open where the match is weak. Not all rows give a size; the values are once, few, many and, for expanded clones, a class.

. TRBJ2-1 TRBV12-3/TRBV12-4 . CASSLARRNEQFF TGTGCCAGCAGTTTAGCGCGGAGGAACGAGCAGTTCTTC
once TRBJ2-1 TRBV4-3 TRBD2 CASSPGLAGVNDEQFF TGCGCCAGCAGCCCGGGACTAGCGGGAGTAAACGATGAGCAGTTCTTC
few TRBJ1-1 TRBV10-3 . CAIKSNQKADTEAFF TGTGCCATCAAAAGCAACCAAAAGGCCGACACTGAAGCTTTCTTT
. TRBJ2-3 TRBV20-1 TRBD2 CSAGTSATDTQYF TGCAGTGCCGGGACTAGCGCAACAGATACGCAGTATTTT
. TRBJ1-1 TRBV27 . CASSFRGYDTEAFF TGTGCCAGCAGTTTTAGGGGATACGACACTGAAGCTTTCTTT
. TRBJ1-1 TRBV9 . CASSAYLGAFANPEAFF TGTGCCAGCAGCGCCTATTTAGGGGCCTTTGCGAACCCTGAAGCTTTCTTT
. TRBJ2-7 TRBV20-1 TRBD2 CSARDQLRTGGLDEQYF TGCAGTGCTAGAGATCAACTGAGAACGGGAGGGTTAGACGAGCAGTACTTC
many TRBJ1-2 TRBV4-1 . CASSQAVQAPYGYTF TGCGCCAGCAGCCAAGCGGTACAGGCACCCTATGGCTACACCTTC
few TRBJ2-1 TRBV7-9 TRBD2 CASSLGLADNNEQFF TGTGCCAGCAGCTTAGGACTAGCGGACAACAATGAGCAGTTCTTC
. TRBJ1-3 TRBV5-1 . CASSFNPTSNSGNTIYF TGCGCCAGCAGCTTTAATCCAACCAGCAACTCTGGAAACACCATATATTTT
. TRBJ2-7 TRBV12-3/TRBV12-4 . CASSPRRVEQYF TGTGCCAGCAGCCCGCGGAGGGTTGAGCAGTACTTC
. TRBJ2-7 TRBV6-5 . CASSYEGGGEQYF TGTGCCAGCAGTTACGAAGGAGGCGGCGAGCAGTACTTC
. TRBJ2-5 TRBV30 . CAWSGRSIPWTDQETQYF TGTGCCTGGAGTGGTAGGTCCATCCCCTGGACAGACCAAGAGACCCAGTACTTC
few TRBJ2-3 TRBV6-2/TRBV6-3 TRBD2 CASTPGLATDTQYF TGTGCCAGCACCCCGGGACTAGCCACAGATACGCAGTATTTT
once TRBJ1-4 TRBV5-6 . CASSGGQTVATNEKLFF TGTGCCAGCAGCGGTGGGCAGACTGTAGCAACTAATGAAAAACTGTTTTTT
few TRBJ2-2 TRBV7-2 TRBD2 CASSLSGVGTGELFF TGTGCCAGCAGCCTTAGCGGGGTGGGCACCGGGGAGCTGTTTTTT
. TRBJ2-1 TRBV7-6 TRBD2 CASSLTPGVAGDEQFF TGTGCCAGCAGCTTAACTCCTGGGGTAGCGGGGGATGAGCAGTTCTTC
few TRBJ1-2 TRBV4-3 . CASSQAARADPLGYGYTF TGCGCCAGCAGCCAGGCGGCCAGAGCGGACCCACTTGGCTATGGCTACACCTTC
. TRBJ2-7 TRBV11-2 . CASSSLRYEQYF TGTGCCAGCAGCTCCCTCCGCTACGAGCAGTACTTC
. TRBJ2-1 TRBV20-1 TRBD2 CSAPAEGLAGSNEQFF TGCAGTGCTCCGGCTGAGGGACTAGCGGGATCCAATGAGCAGTTCTTC
. TRBJ2-7 TRBV6-6 TRBD1 CASSHHFDRDNPYEQYF TGTGCCAGCAGTCACCACTTTGACAGGGACAATCCCTACGAGCAGTACTTC
many TRBJ2-3 TRBV7-3 TRBD1 CASSWTGTVGTDTQYF TGTGCCAGCAGCTGGACCGGGACAGTAGGGACCGATACGCAGTATTTT
. TRBJ2-3 TRBV7-6 . CASSLERLARGDTQYF TGTGCCAGCAGCTTAGAACGTCTAGCGAGAGGGGATACGCAGTATTTT
. TRBJ2-5 TRBV20-1 TRBD2 CSASPRLAGEGETQYF TGCAGTGCTAGCCCGCGACTAGCGGGAGAGGGGGAGACCCAGTACTTC
few TRBJ2-3 TRBV7-9 TRBD2 CASSSRFGGSISDTQYF TGTGCCAGCAGCTCCAGATTCGGGGGGTCAATCTCAGATACGCAGTATTTT
. TRBJ1-1 TRBV5-1 . CASNKLGGTNTEAFF TGCGCCAGCAACAAACTGGGGGGGACGAACACTGAAGCTTTCTTT
few TRBJ1-3 TRBV20-1 TRBD1 CSARDRGDSGNTIYF TGCAGTGCGCGGGACAGGGGGGACTCTGGAAACACCATATATTTT